What follows describes a single TCR beta chain. Its target antigen remains unknown. No quality values exist for individual bases; no much larger clone is one base distant. This sample is drawn from a study of blood T cell repertoires in COVID-19 (TCRdb year 2020). About the study as a whole: Collaborator samples came from the United States, Italy and Spain and covered acute and convalescent phases of COVID-19. The material from the prospective study consisted of cDNA or gDNA derived from T cells, B-cell-depleted T cells, or PBMCs. Deeply sampled blood TCRbeta repertoires from subjects exposed to, actively infected with, or recovered from COVID-19 were included in the dataset. The repertoires were made available in a free public database intended to serve as a resource for research on the immune response to SARS-CoV-2. Samples came from the ongoing ImmuneRACE study (first 160 participants) plus 1,254 subjects from 6 global collaborators. A de-identified subject ID, COVID-19 status, age in years and sex were almost always included in the sample metadata. Where available, HLA class I and class II types were obtained from metadata supplied by the sample provider rather than from assay-based typing. Broader findings and caveats from the paper: The quantity of clinical and demographic metadata differed by source and by participant and was supplied without curation.

Samples from volunteer blood donors who had recovered from COVID-19 were contributed by a second Seattle source. Each collaborating institution followed its own protocols to collect whole blood in K2EDTA tubes. For TCRbeta analysis, collaborator samples were shipped as frozen whole blood, as isolated PBMCs, or as DNA extracted from either sample type. TCRbeta CDR3 regions were amplified from genomic DNA by means of the immunoSEQ Assay, a bias-controlled multiplex PCR. The study's processing was this. The number of nucleated cells in each sample was estimated by amplification of reference gene primers within the assay. To quantify the absolute abundance of each unique TCRbeta CDR3 rearrangement, sequence reads were collapsed and filtered. For each sample, productive Simpson clonality was calculated by taking the square root of Simpson's diversity index across productive rearrangements. TCRdb provides this immuneACCESS table in a form limited to in-frame rearrangements. Some clones are lacking; in checked studies, under half of them reflect an unresolved V gene, and why the rest are absent is not known. V, J and clone size are those of that table, while D and trimming were read from the DNA. The sample data list some 140,000 clones, and 70% to 80% of these were observed just once. The ten biggest clones cover around 9.9% of the sample.

The CDR3 goes from the cysteine to the phenylalanine over 16 residues. Only CDR3 DNA remains: 48 bases, in frame from the first base. Taken from the germline V gene, the CDR1 and CDR2 loops are MNHEY and SVGAGI. V and J are trimmed by 4 bases and 8 bases, and the gene matches miss 7 bases of the junction. Material for sequencing was peripheral blood. The clonotype originates from a man aged 55 to 70 who had recovered from COVID-19. This receptor chain uses TRBV6-5 and TRBJ2-1, with 14 junctional bases fitting TRBD2. The CDR3 protein: CASSSPGLAGVDEQFF. The nucleotides are TGTGCCAGCAGTTCACCGGGACTAGCGGGAGTAGATGAGCAGTTCTTC.